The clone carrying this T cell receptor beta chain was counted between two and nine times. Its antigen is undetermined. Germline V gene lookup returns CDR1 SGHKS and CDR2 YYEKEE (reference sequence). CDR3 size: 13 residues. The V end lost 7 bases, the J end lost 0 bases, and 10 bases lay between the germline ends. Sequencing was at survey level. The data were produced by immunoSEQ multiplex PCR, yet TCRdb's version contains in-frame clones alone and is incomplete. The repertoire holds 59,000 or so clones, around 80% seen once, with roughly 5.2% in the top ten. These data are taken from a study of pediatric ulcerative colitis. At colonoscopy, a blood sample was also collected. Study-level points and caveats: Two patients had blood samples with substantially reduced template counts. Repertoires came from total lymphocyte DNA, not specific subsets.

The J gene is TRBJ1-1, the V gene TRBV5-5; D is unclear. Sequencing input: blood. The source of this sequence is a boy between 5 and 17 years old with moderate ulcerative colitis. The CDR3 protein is CASGEGMNTEAFF. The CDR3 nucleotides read TGTGCCAGCGGTGAAGGCATGAACACTGAAGCTTTCTTT.